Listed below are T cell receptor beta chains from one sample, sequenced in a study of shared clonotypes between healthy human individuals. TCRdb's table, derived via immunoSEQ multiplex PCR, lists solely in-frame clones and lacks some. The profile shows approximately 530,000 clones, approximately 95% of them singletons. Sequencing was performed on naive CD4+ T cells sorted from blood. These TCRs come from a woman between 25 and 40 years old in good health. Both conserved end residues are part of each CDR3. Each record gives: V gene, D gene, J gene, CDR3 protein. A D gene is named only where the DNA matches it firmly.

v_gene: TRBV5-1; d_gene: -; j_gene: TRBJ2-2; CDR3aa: CASSSTSTNTGELFF
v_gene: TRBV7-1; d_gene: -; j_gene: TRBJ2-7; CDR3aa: CASSLSVGYEQYF
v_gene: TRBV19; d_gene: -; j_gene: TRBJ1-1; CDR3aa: CASSIQQHTEAFF
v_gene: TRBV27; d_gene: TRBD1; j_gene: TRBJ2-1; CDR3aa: CASSKQGASYNEQFF
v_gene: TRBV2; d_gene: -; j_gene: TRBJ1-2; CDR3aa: CASSVVGGPAPSYGYTF
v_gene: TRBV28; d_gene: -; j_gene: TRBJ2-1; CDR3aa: CASSPHGRVNEQFF
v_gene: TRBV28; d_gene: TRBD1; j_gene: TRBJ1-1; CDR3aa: CASSSRQGNTEAFF
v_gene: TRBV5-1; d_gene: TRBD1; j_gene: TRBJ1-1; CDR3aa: CASSLGQGAFTEAFF
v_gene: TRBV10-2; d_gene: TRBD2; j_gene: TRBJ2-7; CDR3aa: CASSETAGVAEQYF
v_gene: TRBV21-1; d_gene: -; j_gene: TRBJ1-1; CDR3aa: CASSGLQVRRTEAFF
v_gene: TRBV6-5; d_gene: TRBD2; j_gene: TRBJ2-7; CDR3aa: CASTVLTGRVYEQYF